This T cell receptor (beta chain) was profiled in a study of CD8 T cells in Susac syndrome. Random-hexamer reverse transcription was applied to roughly 0.5 to 1 ug RNA. A single record per CDR3 protein comes from TCRdb applying MiXCR to the immunoSEQ multiplex PCR reads. The table shows approximately 200,000 distinct CDR3 sequences, with approximately 94% occurring only once. The ends were cut back, 0 bases at V and 7 bases at J, with 16 bases in the middle. The CDR3 contains 15 residues. CDR1 and CDR2 from the germline V gene are DFQATT and SNEGSKA (reference sequence). The sample taken for sequencing was CD4+ T cells from PBMCs. The receptor was derived from a human donor with multiple sclerosis. The rearrangement uses TRBV20-1 and TRBJ2-1, with D unresolved. The CDR3 DNA sequence: TGCAGTGCTAGAGATCCCCCGGCCATTAGGAATGAGCAGTTCTTC. Translating gives CSARDPPAIRNEQFF.